This T cell receptor (beta chain) was recovered during a study of blood T cell repertoires in COVID-19. The junction had 5 bases not matched to a gene; V was cut back by 6 bases and J by 4 bases. From germline, CDR1 is MDHEN and CDR2 SYDVKM. The CDR3 consists of 14 residues. The protocol was immunoSEQ multiplex PCR, while the TCRdb copy is restricted to in-frame clones and leaves out a portion. The repertoire holds roughly 200,000 clones, with more than 75% as singletons. The TCR originated in a woman of 80 years or more with acute or convalescent COVID-19. The sample taken for sequencing was peripheral blood. This rearrangement joins TRBV28 to TRBJ1-4; 7 bases agree with TRBD1. CDR3 DNA sequence: TGTGCCAGCAGGAGGACAGGCTTTAATGAAAAACTGTTTTTT. Amino acids: CASRRTGFNEKLFF.